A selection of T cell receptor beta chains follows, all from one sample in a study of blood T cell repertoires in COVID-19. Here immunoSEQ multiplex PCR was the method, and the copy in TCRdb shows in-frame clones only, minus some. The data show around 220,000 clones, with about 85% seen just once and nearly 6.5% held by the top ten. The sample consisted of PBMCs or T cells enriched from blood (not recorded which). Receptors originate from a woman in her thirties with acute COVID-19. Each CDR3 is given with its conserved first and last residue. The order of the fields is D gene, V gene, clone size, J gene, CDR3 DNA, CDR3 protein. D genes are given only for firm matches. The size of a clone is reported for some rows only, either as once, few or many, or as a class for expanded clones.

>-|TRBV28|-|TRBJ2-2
TGTGCCAGCAGTTTTACGGGGACCGGGGAGCTGTTTTTT
CASSFTGTGELFF
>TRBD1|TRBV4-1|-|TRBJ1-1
TGCGCCAGCAGCCAAGATCCCGGGACAGGGATGAACACTGAAGCTTTCTTT
CASSQDPGTGMNTEAFF
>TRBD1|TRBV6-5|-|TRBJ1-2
TGTGCCAGCAGTCAGCCGGGACAGGGAAACTATGGCTACACCTTC
CASSQPGQGNYGYTF
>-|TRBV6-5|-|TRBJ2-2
TGTGCCAGCAGCCTGGACGCCGGGGCCGGGGAGCTGTTTTTT
CASSLDAGAGELFF
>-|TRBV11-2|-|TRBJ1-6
TGTGCCAGCAGCCGGACAGCTATCAATTCACCCCTCCACTTT
CASSRTAINSPLHF
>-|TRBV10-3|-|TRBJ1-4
TGTGCCATCAGTGAGAACAGGGACGGTGAAAAACTGTTTTTT
CAISENRDGEKLFF
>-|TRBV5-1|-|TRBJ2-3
TGCGCCAGCAGCTTGGCCGGGACTAGCACAGATACGCAGTATTTT
CASSLAGTSTDTQYF
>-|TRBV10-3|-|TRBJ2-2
TGTGCCATCAGTGAGTTAGTGACAGGGAACACCGGGGAGCTGTTTTTT
CAISELVTGNTGELFF
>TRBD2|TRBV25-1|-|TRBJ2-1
TGTGCCAGCAGTGACAGGGCGGGAGGGCCGAAAAATGAGCAGTTCTTC
CASSDRAGGPKNEQFF
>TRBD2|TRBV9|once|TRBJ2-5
TGTGCCAGCAGCGGAACCGTGGGGGGGGAGACCCAGTACTTC
CASSGTVGGETQYF
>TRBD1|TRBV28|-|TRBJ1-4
TGTGCCAGCAGTTCCCGGACAGGGCCTAATGAAAAACTGTTTTTT
CASSSRTGPNEKLFF
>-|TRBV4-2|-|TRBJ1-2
TGTGCCAGCAGCCCAAGAAGTGGGGGGTACACCTTC
CASSPRSGGYTF
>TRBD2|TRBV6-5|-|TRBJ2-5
TGTGCCAGTCCCTCGGGGGGGGAGACCCAGTACTTC
CASPSGGETQYF
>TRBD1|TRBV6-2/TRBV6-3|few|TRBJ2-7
TGTGCCAGCAGTTACGAGACAGGGGGATACGAGCAGTACTTC
CASSYETGGYEQYF
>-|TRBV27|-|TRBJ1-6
TGTGCCAGCAGTCCCTTACCCAGCTCCTATAATTCACCCCTCCACTTT
CASSPLPSSYNSPLHF
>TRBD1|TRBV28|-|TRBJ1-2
TGTGCCAGCAGCCGCCCCACAGGGGGAAACTATGGCTACACCTTC
CASSRPTGGNYGYTF
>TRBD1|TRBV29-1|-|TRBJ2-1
TGCAGCGTAATGACAGGGTACAATGAGCAGTTCTTC
CSVMTGYNEQFF
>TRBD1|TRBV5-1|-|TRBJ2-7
TGCGCCAGCAGCGAAGACAGGGACGAGCAGTACTTC
CASSEDRDEQYF
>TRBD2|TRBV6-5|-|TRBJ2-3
TGTGCCAGCACCACCCAGGGAGGGCAAGATACGCAGTATTTT
CASTTQGGQDTQYF
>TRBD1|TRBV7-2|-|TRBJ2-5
TGTGCCAGCAGCTTTCGGACAGGGGGTGGAGAGACCCAGTACTTC
CASSFRTGGGETQYF
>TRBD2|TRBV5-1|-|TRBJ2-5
TGCGCCAGCAGCGTATCCCTAGCGGGGGGGTTACAAGAGACCCAGTACTTC
CASSVSLAGGLQETQYF
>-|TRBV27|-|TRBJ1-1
TGTGCCAGCAGTTACTGGGGGCCTACTGAAGCTTTCTTT
CASSYWGPTEAFF
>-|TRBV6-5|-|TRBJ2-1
TGTGCCAGCAGTTACTCGCCACCGAGCTCCTACAATGAGCAGTTCTTC
CASSYSPPSSYNEQFF
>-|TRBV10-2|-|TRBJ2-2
TGCGCCAGCGAGTACACCGGGGAGCTGTTTTTT
CASEYTGELFF
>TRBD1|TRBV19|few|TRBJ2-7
TGTGCCAGTAGTCCGGGGACAGGTAGCTCCTACGAGCAGTACTTC
CASSPGTGSSYEQYF
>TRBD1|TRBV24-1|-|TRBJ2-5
TGTGCCACCAGTGCTTTTCCCTCCGGGACAGGGGGTAGTCTGGGGGAGACCCAGTACTTC
CATSAFPSGTGGSLGETQYF
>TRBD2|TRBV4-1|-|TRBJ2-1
TGCGCCAGCAGCCATCCGTTAAGTCGAGGGACTACAAACCTCCACAATGAGCAGTTCTTC
CASSHPLSRGTTNLHNEQFF
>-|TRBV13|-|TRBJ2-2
TGTGCCAGCAGCCCGTTTTTACAGGGAACCAACGGGGAAACCGGGGAGCTGTTTTTT
CASSPFLQGTNGETGELFF
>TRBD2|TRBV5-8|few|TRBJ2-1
TGTGCCAGCAGCTTGGGGGGACTAGCGGGGTACAATGAGCAGTTCTTC
CASSLGGLAGYNEQFF
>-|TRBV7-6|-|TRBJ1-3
TGTGCCAGCAGCTTAGCTTCCGGTGGAAACACCATATATTTT
CASSLASGGNTIYF
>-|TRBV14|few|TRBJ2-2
TGTGCCAGCGCCGGGACCGGGGAGCTGTTTTTT
CASAGTGELFF
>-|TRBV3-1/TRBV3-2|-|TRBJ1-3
TGTGCCAGCAGCCTTCCCGGGTCCGGAAACACCATATATTTT
CASSLPGSGNTIYF
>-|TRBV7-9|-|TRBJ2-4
TGTGCCAGCAGCCACCTAGCAGATTACAATCCCAAAAACATTCAGTACTTC
CASSHLADYNPKNIQYF
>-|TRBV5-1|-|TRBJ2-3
TGCGCCAGCAGCTTCGGCAGGGTTGGAGCCACAGATACGCAGTATTTT
CASSFGRVGATDTQYF
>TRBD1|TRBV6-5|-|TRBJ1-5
TGTGCCAGCAGGCCGGGACAGGATCTGTCTCAGCCCCAGCATTTT
CASRPGQDLSQPQHF
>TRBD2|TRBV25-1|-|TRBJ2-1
TGTGCCAGCAGCTGGACTAGCGGGTACAATGAGCAGTTCTTC
CASSWTSGYNEQFF
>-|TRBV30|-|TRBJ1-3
TGTGCCTGGAGTGTAATCGGTTTGTCGTCTGGAAACACCATATATTTT
CAWSVIGLSSGNTIYF
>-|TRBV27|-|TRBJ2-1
TGTGCCAGCAGCCGCTACAATGAGCAGTTCTTC
CASSRYNEQFF
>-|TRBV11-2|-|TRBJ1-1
TGTGCCAGCAGCTATATGAACACTGAAGCTTTCTTT
CASSYMNTEAFF